The present entry profiles one T cell receptor (beta chain) with its context. Its antigen remains unidentified. The V end lost 2 bases, the J end lost 1 base, and 9 bases lay between the germline ends. The CDR3 spans 14 residues. Germline V CDR1 and CDR2: SGDLS, YYNGEE. This specimen belongs to a study of shared clonotypes between healthy human individuals. Study-level information: In total, the donors were two women and a few men aged 18 to 49. General study results and limits: Naive CD4 clonotype sharing across a few donors was 4% to 5%.

Genomic DNA per cell subset filled all wells of several immunoSEQ plates. Measured with immunoSEQ multiplex PCR; TCRdb has only the in-frame clones, and not every one. This sample has some 680,000 clones, with around 73% found just once. This sequence was found in a woman aged 25 to 39 in good health. This rearrangement joins TRBV9 to TRBJ2-5; D is uncertain. The sample was memory CD4+ T cells sorted from blood. Subset defined: CD45RA-negative fraction. Here the CDR3 reads CASSVSKLQETQYF. The CDR3 DNA reads as TGTGCCAGCAGCGTCTCCAAACTCCAAGAGACCCAGTACTTC.